This record covers a single T cell receptor (beta chain). The antigen remains undetermined. The entry originates in a study of Ad26.COV2.S vaccination and SARS-CoV-2 variants. On the study more broadly: The vaccine Ad26.COV2.S was put into the muscle once, or twice with 56 days between.

Some clones are missing from TCRdb's copy, which holds only in-frame ones; the method was immunoSEQ multiplex PCR. In the table there are approximately 240,000 clones, roughly 90% of which are singletons. Findings and caveats of the study: Analyses that measured TCR breadth and depth may have underestimated total T cell responses. Researchers reported similar non-spike TCR breadth in vaccine and placebo recipients.

The treatment: over 15 received Ad26.COV2.S at low or high dose, single or two shots; roughly 5 received placebo; per-sample allocation not given. Each sample was drawn 63 days after the first injection (of vaccine or placebo). Spike of the Wuhan-strain SARS-CoV-2 was expressed by an Ad26 vector, which formed the vaccine. This TCR came from a person aged 18-65 years who received the Ad26.COV2.S COVID-19 vaccine or a placebo. Sequencing was performed on peripheral blood, taken in a trial of Ad26.COV2.S vaccine versus placebo.

The CDR3 loop is CASRGGAGLNEQFF. DNA for the CDR3: TGTGCCAGCCGAGGGGGCGCGGGCTTGAATGAGCAGTTCTTC. The genes are TRBV27 and TRBJ2-1; TRBD1 matches at 7 bases. Germline assignment: CDR1 MNHEY and CDR2 SMNVEV (reference sequence). This CDR3 comprises 14 residues. Trimming removed 8 bases from V and 7 bases from J; junction bases left unmatched: 11.